The text below deals with one TCR beta chain. The antigen it recognizes is unknown. Qualities for individual bases were not recorded, and no much larger clone is one base off. The CDR3 numbers 15 residues from cysteine through phenylalanine. The read is trimmed to its CDR3 DNA, 45 bases read in frame from base 1. Trimming removed 4 bases from V and 10 bases from J; the gene matches leave 5 bases unexplained. The germline V gene specifies KGHDR as CDR1 and SFDVKD as CDR2. TCRbeta CDR3 regions were amplified from genomic DNA by means of the immunoSEQ Assay, a bias-controlled multiplex PCR. From the authors' description of their analysis: Within the assay, amplification of reference gene primers was used to estimate how many nucleated cells each sample contained. To quantify the absolute abundance of each unique TCRbeta CDR3 rearrangement, sequence reads were collapsed and filtered. For each sample, productive Simpson clonality was calculated by taking the square root of Simpson's diversity index across productive rearrangements. TCRdb holds this immuneACCESS table with in-frame rearrangements only. Some clones are missing; in checked studies, unresolved V genes explain under half, and the rest has no known cause. The V and J calls and the clone size are those of that table, but D and trimming were determined from the DNA. Here the sample has around 300,000 clones; approximately 90% occur a single time. Roughly 2% of the sample is held by the ten biggest clonotypes.

In the prospective study, participants were roughly 18 to 90 years old, resided in about 25 geographic areas of the United States, and were enrolled through a virtual design. Cohort assignment in the prospective study relied on participant-reported clinical history from a screening survey and a study questionnaire. Mobile phlebotomists in the prospective study collected whole blood, serum and a nasopharyngeal or oropharyngeal swab from every participant. Prospective study participants could optionally give additional blood draws and questionnaires over an approximately two-month period. Before DNA extraction, prospective study blood samples were shipped either frozen or at room temperature. The sample belongs to a study of blood T cell repertoires in COVID-19 (dated by TCRdb to 2020 to 2022). With regard to the full study: ImmuneRACE Cohort 3 recovered participants were defined by two consecutive negative NP/OP PCR tests, healthcare professional clearance, or symptom resolution. Subjects who had been exposed to COVID-19, were actively infected with it, or had recovered from it provided the deeply sampled blood TCRbeta repertoires that made up the dataset. The repertoires were released in a freely available public database meant as a resource for research on the immune response to SARS-CoV-2. HLA class I and class II types, where available, came from metadata supplied by the sample provider rather than from assay-based typing. The collaborator samples originated in the United States, Italy and Spain and spanned the acute and convalescent phases of COVID-19. The prospective study material was composed of cDNA or gDNA derived from T cells, B-cell-depleted T cells, or PBMCs. The samples were drawn from the first 160 participants of the ongoing ImmuneRACE study and from over a thousand subjects provided by 6 global collaborators. Nearly every sample came with metadata listing a de-identified subject ID, COVID-19 status, age in years and sex. Study-level results and caveats: The quantity of clinical and demographic metadata differed by source and by participant and was supplied without curation.

The clonotype was recovered from a woman aged 55 to 70 in a cohort exposed to, infected with or recovered from COVID-19 (not recorded which). The rearrangement joined TRBV24-1 to TRBJ2-1; 14 junctional bases match TRBD2. Material for sequencing was PBMCs or T cells enriched from blood (not recorded which). The CDR3 here reads CATSEQGTSGREQFF. Here is the DNA: TGTGCCACCAGTGAACAGGGGACTAGCGGGAGAGAGCAGTTCTTC.